The 25 T cell receptor beta chains in this list originate from one sample, sequenced in a study of CD8+CD57+ T cells in acquired aplastic anemia. Genomic DNA templated the TCR beta VDJ and CDR3 profiling. TCRdb re-called the reads through MiXCR, storing one row per CDR3 protein. The sample records fewer than 250,000 distinct CDR3 sequences, about 44% being singletons. The patients chosen for sequencing had shown expansion of CD8+CD57+ cells (detected by flow cytometry). Sequenced input: sorted CD4+, CD8+, or CD8+CD57+ T cells (not recorded which) from PBMCs. Source of these receptors: a human donor with aplastic anemia.

J is TRBJ2-7 and V is TRBV20-1; 9 bases line up with TRBD2. Germline V gene sequence: CDR1 DFQATT, CDR2 SNEGSKA (reference sequence). V trimming: 6 bases; J trimming: 3 bases; junction bases outside the gene matches: 9. This CDR3 has 14 residues. The CDR3 is CSATTSGTLYEQYF. The CDR3 DNA is TGCAGTGCAACGACTAGCGGAACCCTCTACGAGCAGTACTTC.

This clonotype showed up just a few times. This sequence joins TRBV4-3 and TRBJ2-7, with 10 bases that match TRBD1. CDR1 and CDR2 from the germline V gene are LGHNA and YSLEER. Unmatched junction bases numbered 8, after V lost 0 bases and J lost 3 bases. This CDR3 contains 17 residues. The CDR3 DNA sequence: TGCGCCAGCAGCCAAGAACCCCGGGACAGGGGATTCTACGAGCAGTACTTC. It encodes CASSQEPRDRGFYEQYF.

The chain recombines TRBV6-1 with TRBJ2-2, with D uncertain. V was trimmed by 8 bases and J by 1 base, leaving 11 bases between them. The germline gives CDR1 MNHNS, CDR2 SASEGT. This CDR3 spans 14 amino acids. The CDR3 DNA sequence: TGTGCCAGCCCACCCGACGGGAACACCGGGGAGCTGTTTTTT. It is translated as CASPPDGNTGELFF.

This chain joins TRBV28 and TRBJ2-7, with 8 bases lining up with TRBD1. There are 15 residues in the CDR3. With V trimmed by 2 bases and J by 4 bases, 7 bases remained unmatched. Germline V gene sequence: CDR1 MDHEN, CDR2 SYDVKM. For the CDR3, the DNA is TGTGCCAGCAGTTTAACTCGGCAGGGGGCATACGAGCAGTACTTC. It is translated as CASSLTRQGAYEQYF.

The rearrangement uses TRBV10-3 and TRBJ1-5, with a possible D match to TRBD1 (5 bases). Per the germline V gene, CDR1 is ENHRY and CDR2 is SYGVKD. The CDR3 is 16 amino acids. Trimming cost V 3 bases and J 2 bases, with 14 bases left between them. The CDR3 protein is CAISDPTVPGNQPQHF. CDR3 sequence (DNA): TGTGCCATCAGTGACCCGACAGTGCCTGGCAATCAGCCCCAGCATTTT.

This clonotype was seen at least ten times. This rearrangement joins TRBV10-2 to TRBJ2-1; 9 bases agree with TRBD1. Germline V gives CDR1 WSHSY, CDR2 SAAADI. The CDR3 consists of 13 residues. Trimming at V came to 8 bases and at J to 7 bases, leaving 6 bases not matched to a gene. The CDR3 DNA follows: TGCGCCAGCGGAGGGACAGGGATGAATGAGCAGTTCTTC. It yields the protein CASGGTGMNEQFF.

The V and J genes are TRBV20-1 and TRBJ1-1, with D maybe TRBD1 (5 bases). Per the germline V gene, CDR1 is DFQATT and CDR2 is SNEGSKA (reference sequence). This CDR3 comprises 11 residues. CDR3 in DNA: TGCAGAGGGGCTTTGAACACTGAAGCTTTCTTT. Translated, it gives CRGALNTEAFF.

The chain couples TRBV25-1 to TRBJ1-6, with D unclear. Germline lookup yields CDR1 MGHDK and CDR2 SYGVNS. The CDR3 is 15 amino acids. V was cut by 3 bases and J by 9 bases, with 15 bases left in between. Here the CDR3 reads CASSELWQRGSPLHF. CDR3 coding DNA: TGTGCCAGCAGTGAGTTGTGGCAGCGCGGTTCACCCCTCCACTTT.

The V call is TRBV10-3, the J call TRBJ1-3; 9 positions agree with TRBD1. Per germline, CDR1 ENHRY and CDR2 SYGVKD. The CDR3 has 16 residues. J lost 8 bases, V lost 4 bases, and 12 bases had no gene match. The CDR3 bases are TGTGCCATCAGTGGGACAGGGGACGGCTATGGCTACACCATATATTTT. It codes for CAISGTGDGYGYTIYF.

Comment on this clonotype: A much larger clone differs from this one at a single base, so this may be a read error. V gene TRBV6-1 combines with J gene TRBJ2-3; no firm D call. Germline V CDR1 and CDR2: MNHNS, SASEGT. Deletions cut 6 bases from V and 2 bases from J, with 15 bases between. The CDR3 runs 15 residues. The CDR3 nucleotides read TGTGCCAGCAGCCTAATCCGGATAAACACAGATACGCAGTATTTT. Its protein product is CASSLIRINTDTQYF.

Details on this clonotype: Because it lacks the conserved phenylalanine or tryptophan at the end, this CDR3 is likely a read error. The DNA is left out, because the CDR3 cannot be placed on it with certainty; the CDR3 is given as TCRdb lists it. The V gene is TRBV20-1, the J gene TRBJ2-3; TRBD2 is taken as the D call from the table, unchecked against the DNA. The CDR3 is 8 residues long, counting both termini. Germline lookup yields CDR1 DFQATT and CDR2 SNEGSKA (reference sequence). The CDR3 loop reads CSGEGSSG.

Notes on this clonotype: A much larger clone sits a single nucleotide away, making a read error possible. The missing conserved phenylalanine or tryptophan at the end of this CDR3 makes a read error likely. V gene TRBV12-3 or TRBV12-4 combines with J gene TRBJ2-5, with D unclear. CDR3 length: 13 residues. V dropped 2 bases and J dropped 2 bases, with 6 bases sitting between them. DNA of the CDR3: TGTGCCAGCAGTTTATTCAAACAAGAGACCCAGTACCTC. This sequence encodes CASSLFKQETQYL.

Notes on this clonotype: It is likely a read error, because the conserved phenylalanine at the end of the CDR3 is missing. This chain uses TRBV5-1 with TRBJ2-5; the D gene is possibly TRBD2 (5 bases). Germline V CDR1 and CDR2: SGHRS, YFSETQ. Between the trimmed V and J ends, which lost 4 bases and 5 bases, there was a span of 24 bases. This CDR3 region has 17 residues. CDR3 in DNA: TGCGCCAGCAGCCCGATCGAAGGCCGGGAACTAAAGGAGACCCAGTACTCC. It yields the protein CASSPIEGRELKETQYS.

This clonotype was observed at least ten times. V usage is TRBV5-1 and J usage is TRBJ1-6, with D unresolved. Germline V gene sequence: CDR1 SGHRS, CDR2 YFSETQ. This CDR3 region has 12 residues. Trimming shortened V by 4 bases and J by 14 bases, and 13 bases separated the two germline ends. CDR3 residues: CASSAEAGALHF. The CDR3, as DNA: TGCGCCAGCAGCGCGGAGGCTGGGGCCCTCCACTTT.

V is TRBV12-3 or TRBV12-4 and J is TRBJ2-3; D is possibly TRBD1 or TRBD2 (5 bases each). The CDR3 has 14 residues. The V and J ends lost 4 bases and 11 bases respectively, with 19 bases between them. The CDR3 bases are TGTGCCAGCAGTTACTCGGGACCCGTTTACGAGCAGTATTTT. Translation: CASSYSGPVYEQYF.

This rearrangement joins TRBV24-1 to TRBJ1-4; 10 bases agree with TRBD1. Germline-derived CDR1 and CDR2 are KGHDR and SFDVKD. This CDR3 has 15 amino acids. V lost 4 bases and J lost 7; bases outside the gene matches: 5. The CDR3 bases are TGTGCCACCAGTGACCGGACAGGGGGTGGTGAAAAACTGTTTTTT. Residues: CATSDRTGGGEKLFF.

This clonotype was counted at least ten times. The chain uses TRBV7-9 and TRBJ1-1, with 7 bases that match TRBD1. Germline V gives CDR1 SEHNR, CDR2 FQNEAQ (reference sequence). The CDR3 is made up of 19 amino acids. J was trimmed by 1 base and V by 5 bases; bases with no gene match: 19. In DNA form, the CDR3 reads TGTGCCAGCAGCCCCCTTCAGGGGACAGTATCGAGATCGAACACTGAAGCTTTCTTT. This codes for CASSPLQGTVSRSNTEAFF.

There are many counts of this clonotype. This chain links TRBV3-1 with TRBJ1-2; D might be TRBD1 (6 bases). Trimming stripped 4 bases from V and 0 bases from J, with 9 bases between. Germline V gives CDR1 LGHDT, CDR2 YNNKEL (reference sequence). CDR3 size: 14 residues. This CDR3 reads CASSLQGANYGYTF. In nucleotides, the CDR3 is TGTGCCAGCAGCCTACAGGGAGCTAACTATGGCTACACCTTC.

Remarks on this clonotype: This may be a read error, as it is one base from a much larger clone. This chain connects TRBV6-5 to TRBJ1-5; D is unresolved. Per germline, CDR1 MNHEY and CDR2 SVGAGI. The CDR3 sequence is 14 residues long. The CDR3 loop reads CASSDSMGNQPQRF. Written as DNA, the CDR3 is TGTGCCAGCAGTGATTCTATGGGAAATCAGCCCCAGCGTTTT.

This clonotype has just a few counts. A single base separates this from a much larger clone, so it may be a read error. The chain employs TRBV4-1 and TRBJ2-5; D is ambiguous. Germline V lookup: CDR1 MGHRA, CDR2 YSYEKL. The CDR3 consists of 14 residues. With 1 base removed from V and 6 bases from J, the gap between germline ends came to 12 bases. In nucleotides, the CDR3 is TGCGCCAGCAGCCAAGCTAGGCAGCAAAAGACCCAGTACTTC. Amino acid sequence: CASSQARQQKTQYF.

This chain joins TRBV10-3 and TRBJ2-5; TRBD1 agrees at 7 bases. Germline CDR1 and CDR2: ENHRY and SYGVKD. The CDR3 contains 16 residues. CDR3 sequence (DNA): TGTGCTATCGGTGAGTCGGGGCTGACAGGGACCGAGACCCAGTACTTC. This encodes CAIGESGLTGTETQYF.

This clonotype was seen repeatedly, ten times or more. This chain's CDR3 is CSAREIGGLTEAFF. CDR3 DNA: TGCAGTGCTAGAGAGATCGGGGGGTTGACTGAAGCTTTCTTT. V usage is TRBV20-1 and J usage is TRBJ1-1; D might be TRBD1 (5 bases). V was cut by 0 bases and J by 5 bases, with 13 bases left in between. Germline V gene data show CDR1 as DFQATT and CDR2 as SNEGSKA (reference sequence). CDR3 size: 14 residues.

This clonotype has at least ten counts. V is TRBV19 and J is TRBJ1-2; no definite D call. Trimming cost V 5 bases and J 0 bases, with 16 bases left between them. The CDR3 has 16 amino acids. Germline values: CDR1 LNHDA, CDR2 SQIVND (reference sequence). CDR3: CASSPVGSYSNYGYTF. The CDR3 nucleotides read TGTGCCAGTAGTCCCGTGGGTTCCTATTCTAACTATGGCTACACCTTC.

This clonotype was counted a few times. A much larger clone lies one base from this, so it may be a read error. The V and J genes are TRBV6-1 and TRBJ2-7; D is possibly TRBD2 (5 bases). The assigned J gene may be wrong: the sequence end matches TRBJ2-1 better. Per the germline V gene, CDR1 is MNHNS and CDR2 is SASEGT. The CDR3 sequence is 13 residues long. The CDR3 bases are TGTGCCAGCAGTCACGGACTGGGCTACGAGCAGTTCTTC. Its translation is CASSHGLGYEQFF.

This chain joins TRBV9 and TRBJ1-1, with TRBD1 matching 9 bases. Germline V gene lookup returns CDR1 SGDLS and CDR2 YYNGEE. Trimming removed 4 bases from V and 3 bases from J; junction bases left unmatched: 13. CDR3 length equals 17 residues. The chain's CDR3 is CASSPDRGRTLDTEAFF. Written as DNA, the CDR3 is TGTGCCAGCAGCCCAGACAGGGGGAGAACACTTGACACTGAAGCTTTCTTT.